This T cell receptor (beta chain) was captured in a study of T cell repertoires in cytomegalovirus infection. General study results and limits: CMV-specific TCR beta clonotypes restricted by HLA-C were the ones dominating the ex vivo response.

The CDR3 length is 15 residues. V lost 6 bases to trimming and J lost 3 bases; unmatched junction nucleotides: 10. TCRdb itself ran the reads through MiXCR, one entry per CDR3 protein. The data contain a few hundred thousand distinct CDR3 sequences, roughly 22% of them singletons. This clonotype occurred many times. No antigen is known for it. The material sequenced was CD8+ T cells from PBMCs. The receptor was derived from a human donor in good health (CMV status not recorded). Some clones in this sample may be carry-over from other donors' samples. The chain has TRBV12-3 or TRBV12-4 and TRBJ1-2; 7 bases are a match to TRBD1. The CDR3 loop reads CASSPGWDSHYGYTF. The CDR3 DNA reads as TGTGCCAGCAGCCCAGGGTGGGACAGTCACTATGGCTACACCTTC.